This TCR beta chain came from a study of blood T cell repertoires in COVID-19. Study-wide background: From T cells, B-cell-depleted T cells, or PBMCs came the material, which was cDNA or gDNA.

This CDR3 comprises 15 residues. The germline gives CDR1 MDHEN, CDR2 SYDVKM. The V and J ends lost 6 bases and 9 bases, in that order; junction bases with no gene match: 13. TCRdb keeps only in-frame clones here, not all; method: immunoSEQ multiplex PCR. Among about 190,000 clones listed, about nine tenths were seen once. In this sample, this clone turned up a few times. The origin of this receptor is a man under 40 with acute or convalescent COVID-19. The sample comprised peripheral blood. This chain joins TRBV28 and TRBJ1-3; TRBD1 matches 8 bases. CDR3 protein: CASRSDRATLSTIYF. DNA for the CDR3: TGTGCCAGCAGATCGGACAGGGCCACCTTGAGCACCATATATTTT.